The clone carrying this T cell receptor beta chain was detected only once. The same CDR3 can be traced to other DNA sequences in this sample. This CDR3 spans 14 amino acids. CDR1 and CDR2 from the germline V gene are MNHEY and SMNVEV (reference sequence). With 5 bases removed from V and 0 bases from J, the gap between germline ends came to 8 bases. These data originate in a study of radiotherapy plus CTLA-4 blockade in lung cancer. Sequencing used immunoSEQ multiplex PCR; TCRdb keeps in-frame clones, though not all of them. The sample yields more than 90,000 clones, approximately 77% seen once. The V call is TRBV27, the J call TRBJ2-1, with D possibly matching TRBD2 (5 bases). The material sequenced was peripheral blood, taken from a patient treated with radiotherapy plus ipilimumab. This TCR came from a human donor with non-small cell lung cancer that progressed on radiotherapy plus ipilimumab. Some clones in this sample may be carry-over from other donors' samples. The CDR3 region is CASSRLASYNEQFF. The CDR3 DNA reads as TGTGCCAGCAGTAGGCTAGCCTCCTACAATGAGCAGTTCTTC.